Presented here are 15 T cell receptor beta chains from one specimen sequenced in a study of follicular helper T cells after annual influenza vaccination. Time point given: 2014-2015 season, pre-vaccination. Here immunoSEQ multiplex PCR was the method, and the copy in TCRdb shows in-frame clones only, minus some. The sample consists of under 9,500 clones, about 80% of them appearing once. This specimen consisted of CXCR5+ CD38- circulating T follicular helper cells from blood, obtained on the day of influenza vaccination. Described subset: circulating Tfh, non-naive CD4+CXCR5+PD-1+ (ICOS+CD38+ or ICOS-CD38-). Receptors originate from an adult who received the influenza vaccine.

This sequence joins TRBV7-2 and TRBJ2-7; 7 positions match TRBD1. Germline V gene data show CDR1 as SGHTA and CDR2 as FQGNSA. The CDR3 is 14 amino acids. J lost 3 bases, V lost 1 base, and 3 bases had no gene match. The CDR3 loop reads CASSLGQGVYEQYF. The CDR3 DNA reads as TGTGCCAGCAGCTTAGGGCAGGGGGTCTACGAGCAGTACTTC. Full variable domain (remainder filled in from reference TRBV7-2 and TRBJ2-7): GAGVSQSPSNKVTEKGKDVELRCDPISGHTALYWYRQSLGQGLEFLIYFQGNSAPDKSGLPSDRFSAERTGGSVSTLTIQRTQQEDSAVYLCASSLGQGVYEQYFGPGTRLTVT.

The chain employs TRBV6-6 and TRBJ2-5, with D possibly being TRBD1 or TRBD2 (5 bases each). Germline lookup yields CDR1 MNHNY and CDR2 SVGAGI (reference sequence). The CDR3 is made up of 13 amino acids. The V end lost 5 bases, the J end lost 5 bases, and 12 bases lay between the germline ends. The CDR3 reads CASSPDRGETQYF. The CDR3 DNA reads as TGTGCCAGCAGTCCTGACAGAGGGGAGACCCAGTACTTC.

V and J are TRBV10-1 and TRBJ2-2; possible D gene TRBD2, 6 bases. The CDR3 is made up of 14 amino acids. Deletions cut 0 bases from V and 5 bases from J, with 7 bases between. Germline CDR1 and CDR2: WNHNN and SYGVQD (reference sequence). CDR3 coding DNA: TGCGCCAGCAGTGAGTCGGGGAGGACCGGGGAGCTGTTTTTT. Its translation is CASSESGRTGELFF.

This rearrangement joins TRBV7-8 to TRBJ2-2; D is unclear. Germline assignment: CDR1 SGHVS and CDR2 FQNEAQ. There are 15 residues in the CDR3. The germline V and J ends were trimmed by 1 base and 6 bases, with 12 bases remaining between them. CDR3 in DNA: TGTGCCAGCAGCTTAGTATCCTTGGAACCCGGGGAGCTGTTTTTT. Protein product: CASSLVSLEPGELFF.

This chain joins TRBV15 and TRBJ2-1; D tentatively fits TRBD1 or TRBD2 (5 bases each). Trimming shortened V by 5 bases and J by 4 bases, and 6 bases separated the two germline ends. Germline CDR1 reads LNHNV; CDR2 reads YYDKDF (reference sequence). This CDR3 contains 12 residues. CDR3 in amino acids: CATSEGYNEQFF. The DNA for the CDR3 is TGTGCCACCAGCGAGGGGTACAATGAGCAGTTCTTC.

This chain uses TRBV7-6 with TRBJ1-2; tentative D call: TRBD1 (5 bases). The CDR3 consists of 13 residues. Germline CDR1 reads SGHVS; CDR2 reads FNYEAQ. Trimming stripped 5 bases from V and 4 bases from J, with 11 bases between. As DNA, the CDR3 is TGTGCCAGCAGCCTGTCGGGGCTCTATGGCTACACCTTC. As protein: CASSLSGLYGYTF.

The chain combines TRBV28 with TRBJ1-1; 8 bases agree with TRBD1. Germline V gene lookup returns CDR1 MDHEN and CDR2 SYDVKM. Germline trimming cut 3 bases from V and 1 base from J; bases unmatched to any gene: 7. The CDR3 covers 16 residues. CDR3 nucleotide sequence: TGTGCCAGCAGTTTGGTTGATGGACAGGGGAACACTGAAGCTTTCTTT. Translated: CASSLVDGQGNTEAFF.

This chain joins TRBV28 and TRBJ1-4; TRBD1 is a possible D gene (5 bases). Germline-derived CDR1 and CDR2 are MDHEN and SYDVKM. The CDR3 has 16 amino acids. Trimming took 6 bases from V and 0 from J, leaving 14 bases between them. The CDR3 region is CASSLGAIATNEKLFF. In DNA form, the CDR3 reads TGTGCCAGCAGCCTCGGGGCCATTGCAACTAATGAAAAACTGTTTTTT.

This clone was detected once. The chain carries TRBV27 and TRBJ2-7, with D possibly being TRBD2 (7 bases). CDR1 is MNHEY and CDR2 is SMNVEV in the germline V gene (reference sequence). V was pared by 7 bases and J by 3 bases, with 19 bases between. This CDR3 comprises 15 residues. This chain's CDR3 is CASTGRQGRYYEQYF. The CDR3 DNA follows: TGTGCCAGCACCGGGAGGCAGGGGCGATACTACGAGCAGTACTTC.

The chain joins TRBV4-2 to TRBJ1-1; no firm D call. The germline V gene has CDR1 LGHNA and CDR2 YNFKEQ. Trimming left V 5 bases short and J 6 bases short, with 19 bases between. The CDR3 runs 15 residues. This CDR3 reads CASSASGGFDPEAFF. The CDR3 DNA reads TGTGCCAGCAGCGCCTCAGGAGGGTTTGATCCTGAAGCTTTCTTT.

This clone has just a few counts. The chain employs TRBV4-2 and TRBJ1-5; maybe TRBD1 (6 bases). V was trimmed by 4 bases and J by 0 bases, leaving 10 bases between them. The CDR3 extends over 15 amino acids. In germline, CDR1 is LGHNA, CDR2 YNFKEQ. The CDR3 sequence is CASSRDRNSNQPQHF. The CDR3, as DNA: TGTGCCAGCAGCCGAGACAGGAATAGCAATCAGCCCCAGCATTTT.

The chain combines TRBV7-9 with TRBJ2-3; 12 positions match TRBD1. Per germline, CDR1 SEHNR and CDR2 FQNEAQ (reference sequence). With V trimmed by 7 bases and J by 5 bases, 7 bases remained unmatched. CDR3 length: 15 amino acids. The CDR3, as DNA: TGTGCCAGCACCCCGGGACAGGGGGCGGTAGATACGCAGTATTTT. Translating gives CASTPGQGAVDTQYF.

The rearrangement uses TRBV9 and TRBJ2-7, with D maybe TRBD2 (6 bases). Germline CDR1 is SGDLS and CDR2 is YYNGEE. Trimming shortened V by 0 bases and J by 0 bases, and 13 bases separated the two germline ends. The CDR3 covers 16 residues. This chain's CDR3 is CASSVGGTAVSYEQYF. The CDR3 DNA reads as TGTGCCAGCAGCGTAGGCGGGACTGCTGTCTCCTACGAGCAGTACTTC. The full variable domain, its missing parts supplied by reference TRBV9 and TRBJ2-7, is DSGVTQTPKHLITATGQRVTLRCSPRSGDLSVYWYQQSLDQGLQFLIQYYNGEERAKGNILERFSAQQFPDLHSELNLSSLELGDSALYFCASSVGGTAVSYEQYFGPGTRLTVT.

The chain combines TRBV4-3 with TRBJ1-2, with D possibly TRBD1 on 6 matching bases. V lost 0 bases to trimming and J lost 3 bases, with 17 bases between them. The CDR3 totals 17 residues. The germline CDR1 and CDR2 sequences are LGHNA and YSLEER. Here the CDR3 reads CASSQDNAGGAYYGYTF. The CDR3 DNA follows: TGCGCCAGCAGCCAAGATAACGCGGGGGGCGCTTACTATGGCTACACCTTC.

The chain uses TRBV7-2 and TRBJ1-3; a weak D match, TRBD1 (6 bases). CDR1 and CDR2 from the germline V gene are SGHTA and FQGNSA. CDR3 length: 17 amino acids. V was pared by 5 bases and J by 0 bases, with 17 bases between. CDR3 sequence (DNA): TGTGCCAGCAGCAGAACGGGGGGGGCCAACTCTGGAAACACCATATATTTT. Amino acids: CASSRTGGANSGNTIYF.